The clone carrying this T cell receptor beta chain was found a few times. The data belong to a study of patients and donors after allogeneic stem cell transplantation. V trimming: 1 base; J trimming: 5 bases; junction bases outside the gene matches: 5. Germline assignment: CDR1 SGHVS and CDR2 FNYEAQ. The CDR3 has 15 amino acids. A single record per CDR3 protein comes from TCRdb applying MiXCR to the RT-PCR reads. The sample includes approximately 430,000 distinct CDR3 sequences, under 20% of them seen just once. What was sequenced was blood, either unsorted or a sorted T cell fraction (not recorded which). The rearrangement joins TRBV7-6 to TRBJ2-1; 7 nucleotides align to TRBD1. The sequence was obtained from a human donor who was either an allogeneic HSCT recipient or a stem cell or donor lymphocyte infusion donor (not recorded which). It is not recorded whose cells these are; they may come from a transplant donor. Written as DNA, the CDR3 is TGTGCCAGCAGCTTAGTATACAGGGGAAACAATGAGCAGTTCTTC. Its translation is CASSLVYRGNNEQFF.